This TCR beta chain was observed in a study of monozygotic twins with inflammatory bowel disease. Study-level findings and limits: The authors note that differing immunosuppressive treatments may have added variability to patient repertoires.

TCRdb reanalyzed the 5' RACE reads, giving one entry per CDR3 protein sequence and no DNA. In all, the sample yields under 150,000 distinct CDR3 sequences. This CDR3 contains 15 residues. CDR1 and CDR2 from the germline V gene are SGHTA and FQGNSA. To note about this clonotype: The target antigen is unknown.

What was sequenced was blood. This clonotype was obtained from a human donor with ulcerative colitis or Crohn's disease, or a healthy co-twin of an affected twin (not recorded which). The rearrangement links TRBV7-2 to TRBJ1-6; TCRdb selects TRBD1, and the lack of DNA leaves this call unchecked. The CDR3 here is CASSSVRDRVSPLHF. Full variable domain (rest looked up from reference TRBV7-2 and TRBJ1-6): GAGVSQSPSNKVTEKGKDVELRCDPISGHTALYWYRQSLGQGLEFLIYFQGNSAPDKSGLPSDRFSAERTGGSVSTLTIQRTQQEDSAVYLCASSSVRDRVSPLHFGNGTRLTVT.